The 8 T cell receptor beta chains below were found in one sample sequenced in a study of CD8 T cells in ankylosing spondylitis. Study observations and caveats: Apparently characteristic of ankylosing spondylitis blood was a TCR beta motif (roughly 8 highly homologous variants).

Antigens of these TCRs are unknown. MiXCR, run by TCRdb on the 5' RACE reads, gives a single entry per CDR3 protein. The sample holds approximately 400,000 distinct CDR3 sequences, roughly 17% seen once. Sample: blood, either unsorted or a sorted T cell fraction (not recorded which). These receptors were collected from a male donor with ankylosing spondylitis.

The table lists this clonotype with many counts. This chain links TRBV12-3 or TRBV12-4 with TRBJ2-1, with TRBD2 matching 10 bases. The CDR3 loop spans 17 amino acids. V lost 3 bases and J lost 8; bases outside the gene matches: 13. The CDR3 DNA reads TGTGCCAGCAGTTTTAAATTCGTGTCTAGCGGGGGAGATGAGCAGTTCTTC. Residues: CASSFKFVSSGGDEQFF.

The chain employs TRBV12-3 or TRBV12-4 and TRBJ2-1; TRBD2 agrees at 12 bases. This CDR3 is 16 amino acids long. V lost 6 bases and J lost 4; bases outside the gene matches: 7. CDR3 DNA: TGTGCCAGCAGCCGGACTAGCGGGATATTTTACAATGAGCAGTTCTTC. Its translation is CASSRTSGIFYNEQFF.

This chain uses TRBV20-1 with TRBJ2-2; no definite D call. Germline CDR1 and CDR2: DFQATT and SNEGSKA (reference sequence). The CDR3 covers 16 residues. Trimming stripped 0 bases from V and 4 bases from J, with 15 bases between. The CDR3: CSAREVKADLTGELFF. As DNA, the CDR3 is TGCAGTGCTAGAGAGGTGAAGGCGGACCTCACCGGGGAGCTGTTTTTT.

The chain uses TRBV12-3 or TRBV12-4 and TRBJ2-1; no firm D call. CDR3 length: 12 residues. Trimming took 3 bases from V and 9 from J, leaving 9 bases between them. DNA for the CDR3: TGTGCCAGCAGTTTTGACCGAGGTGAGCAGTTCTTC. As protein: CASSFDRGEQFF.

This clonotype has a count of ten or more. The rearrangement uses TRBV29-1 and TRBJ2-2, with D unclear. Germline V lookup: CDR1 SQVTM, CDR2 ANQGSEA. CDR3 length: 13 residues. V was shortened by 7 bases and J by 4 bases, with 13 bases between the two germline ends. For the CDR3, the DNA is TGCAGCGCCCCTGGCGCTTTCACCGGGGAGCTGTTTTTT. Translation: CSAPGAFTGELFF.

This clonotype was observed at least ten times. The chain recombines TRBV11-2 with TRBJ2-7; D is undetermined. Germline values: CDR1 SGHAT, CDR2 FQNNGV. V shed 5 bases and J shed 5 bases, with 10 bases lying between them. CDR3 length equals 12 residues. The CDR3 sequence: CASSKTNHEQYF. The CDR3 DNA reads TGTGCCAGCAGCAAAACAAACCACGAGCAGTACTTC.

This clonotype was seen more than once but under ten times. The genes are TRBV27 and TRBJ2-2, with 7 bases identical to TRBD1. Per the germline V gene, CDR1 is MNHEY and CDR2 is SMNVEV (reference sequence). V was clipped by 6 bases and J by 6 bases; unmatched bases: 4. This CDR3 has 13 amino acids. The CDR3 loop reads CASSQTGSGELFF. The CDR3 nucleotides are TGTGCCAGCAGCCAGACAGGGTCCGGGGAGCTGTTTTTT.

The chain recombines TRBV20-1 with TRBJ1-6, with no clear D. The V and J ends lost 0 bases and 4 bases respectively, with 10 bases between them. The germline V gene encodes CDR1 DFQATT and CDR2 SNEGSKA (reference sequence). This CDR3 spans 15 amino acids. DNA for the CDR3: TGCAGTGCTAGAGATCCTCCAGGATATAATTCACCCCTCCACTTT. Its protein product is CSARDPPGYNSPLHF.